The rows below give T cell receptor beta chains drawn from one sample of a study of CD8 T cells in Susac syndrome. One entry per CDR3 protein results from TCRdb running MiXCR on the immunoSEQ multiplex PCR reads. Here the sample spans about 140,000 distinct CDR3 sequences, roughly 94% being singletons. The sequenced material came from CD4+ T cells from PBMCs. All receptors derive from a human donor with Susac syndrome. Each CDR3 is given with its conserved first and last residue. Fields, in order: V gene, J gene, D gene, CDR3 protein. D genes are given only for firm matches.

v_gene: TRBV12-3/TRBV12-4; j_gene: TRBJ2-1; d_gene: .; CDR3aa: CASSLNGVYNEQFF
v_gene: TRBV2; j_gene: TRBJ1-3; d_gene: .; CDR3aa: CASSDGRGNTIYF
v_gene: TRBV30; j_gene: TRBJ1-5; d_gene: .; CDR3aa: CAWSEGMQQPQHF
v_gene: TRBV11-1; j_gene: TRBJ2-7; d_gene: .; CDR3aa: CASSLGGPSYEQYF
v_gene: TRBV7-2; j_gene: TRBJ2-3; d_gene: .; CDR3aa: CASSITADTQYF
v_gene: TRBV4-1; j_gene: TRBJ1-2; d_gene: .; CDR3aa: CASSQVRAGDGYTF
v_gene: TRBV27; j_gene: TRBJ1-1; d_gene: .; CDR3aa: CASSPQRSPEAFF
v_gene: TRBV24-1; j_gene: TRBJ2-1; d_gene: .; CDR3aa: CATSDPRQEQFF
v_gene: TRBV6-6; j_gene: TRBJ1-2; d_gene: TRBD1; CDR3aa: CASTRTGDDYGYTF
v_gene: TRBV18; j_gene: TRBJ2-7; d_gene: TRBD2; CDR3aa: CASSPTTSGAYEQYF
v_gene: TRBV30; j_gene: TRBJ2-5; d_gene: .; CDR3aa: CAWSVRRSETQYF
v_gene: TRBV5-1; j_gene: TRBJ2-5; d_gene: .; CDR3aa: CASSHFGAEITQETQYF
v_gene: TRBV29-1; j_gene: TRBJ2-2; d_gene: .; CDR3aa: CSVDAAGANTGELFF